The text below deals with one TCR beta chain. Antigen unknown. These data originate in a study of shared clonotypes between healthy human individuals. With V trimmed by 8 bases and J by 1 base, 13 bases remained unmatched. CDR3 length: 18 residues. Germline V gene sequence: CDR1 MDHEN, CDR2 SYDVKM. Whole-study findings and limits: Enrolling few donors narrowed the genetic and exposure-history diversity that was represented.

The protocol was immunoSEQ multiplex PCR, while the TCRdb copy is restricted to in-frame clones and leaves out a portion. Of roughly 700,000 clones listed, approximately 74% are singletons. The chain couples TRBV28 to TRBJ2-1; 11 bases are shared with TRBD2. The receptor was isolated from a woman aged 30 to 39 in good health. The sample comprised memory CD4+ T cells sorted from blood. Described subset: CD45RA-negative fraction. For the CDR3, the DNA is TGTGCCAGCCTACCACAGGCGGTAGCGGGAGGGTCCTACAATGAGCAGTTCTTC. Its protein product is CASLPQAVAGGSYNEQFF.